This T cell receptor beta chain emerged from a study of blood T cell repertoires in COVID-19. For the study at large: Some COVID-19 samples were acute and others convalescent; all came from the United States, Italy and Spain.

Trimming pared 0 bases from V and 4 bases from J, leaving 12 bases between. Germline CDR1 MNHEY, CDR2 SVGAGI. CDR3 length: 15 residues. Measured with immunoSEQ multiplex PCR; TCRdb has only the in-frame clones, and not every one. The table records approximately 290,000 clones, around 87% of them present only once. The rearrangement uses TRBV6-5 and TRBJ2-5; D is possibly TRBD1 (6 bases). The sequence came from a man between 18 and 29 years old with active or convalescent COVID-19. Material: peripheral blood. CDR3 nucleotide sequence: TGTGCCAGCAGTTACTCAGGGACATCAATAGAGACCCAGTACTTC. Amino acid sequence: CASSYSGTSIETQYF.